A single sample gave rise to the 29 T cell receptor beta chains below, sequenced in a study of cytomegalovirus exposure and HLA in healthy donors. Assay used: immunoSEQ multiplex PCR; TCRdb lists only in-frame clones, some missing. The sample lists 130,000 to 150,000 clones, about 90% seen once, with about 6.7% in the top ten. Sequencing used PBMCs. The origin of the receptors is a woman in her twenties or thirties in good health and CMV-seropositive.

The CDR3 bases are TGTGCCAGCAACTCAGACAGGGAGAACATTCAGTACTTC. Residues: CASNSDRENIQYF. The chain combines TRBV2 with TRBJ2-4; TRBD1 matches at 7 bases. The CDR3 length is 13 residues. With 7 bases clipped from V and 7 bases from J, the junction kept 7 bases outside the gene matches. Germline CDR1 SNHLY, CDR2 FYNNEI.

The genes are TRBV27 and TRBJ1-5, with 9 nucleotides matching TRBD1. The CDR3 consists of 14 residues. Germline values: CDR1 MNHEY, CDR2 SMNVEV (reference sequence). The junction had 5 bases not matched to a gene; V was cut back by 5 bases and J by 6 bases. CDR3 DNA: TGTGCCAGCAGTCCCGGGACAGGGAGTCAGCCCCAGCATTTT. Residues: CASSPGTGSQPQHF.

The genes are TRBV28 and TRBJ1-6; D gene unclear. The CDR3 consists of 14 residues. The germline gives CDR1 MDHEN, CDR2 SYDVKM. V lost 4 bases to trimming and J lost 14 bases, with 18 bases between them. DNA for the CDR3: TGTGCCAGCAGTTCGGGATCGGGCACCCTCACCCTCCACTTT. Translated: CASSSGSGTLTLHF. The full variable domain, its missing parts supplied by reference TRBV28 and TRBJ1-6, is DVKVTQSSRYLVKRTGEKVFLECVQDMDHENMFWYRQDPGLGLRLIYFSYDVKMKEKGDIPEGYSVSREKKERFSLILESASTNQTSMYLCASSSGSGTLTLHFGNGTRLTVT.

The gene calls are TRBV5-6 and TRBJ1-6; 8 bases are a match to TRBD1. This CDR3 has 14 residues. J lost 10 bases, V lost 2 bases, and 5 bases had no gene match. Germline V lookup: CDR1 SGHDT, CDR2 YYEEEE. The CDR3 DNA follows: TGTGCCAGCAGCTTCGGACAGGGAAAATCACCCCTCCACTTT. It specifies CASSFGQGKSPLHF. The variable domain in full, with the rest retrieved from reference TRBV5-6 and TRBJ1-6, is DAGVTQSPTHLIKTRGQQVTLRCSPKSGHDTVSWYQQALGQGPQFIFQYYEEEERQRGNFPDRFSGHQFPNYSSELNVNALLLGDSALYLCASSFGQGKSPLHFGNGTRLTVT.

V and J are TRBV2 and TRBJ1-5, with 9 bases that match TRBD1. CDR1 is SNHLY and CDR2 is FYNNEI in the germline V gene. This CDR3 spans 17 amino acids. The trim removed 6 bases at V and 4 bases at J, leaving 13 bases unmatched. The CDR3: CASSNPTGGEGNQPQHF. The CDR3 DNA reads TGTGCCAGCAGCAACCCTACAGGGGGCGAGGGGAATCAGCCCCAGCATTTT.

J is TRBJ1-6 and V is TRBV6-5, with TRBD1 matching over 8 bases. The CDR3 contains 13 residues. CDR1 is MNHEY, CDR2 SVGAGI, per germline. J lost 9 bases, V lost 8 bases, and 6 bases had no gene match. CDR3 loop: CASLKTGASPLHF. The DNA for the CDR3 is TGTGCCAGCCTAAAGACAGGGGCTTCACCCCTCCACTTT.

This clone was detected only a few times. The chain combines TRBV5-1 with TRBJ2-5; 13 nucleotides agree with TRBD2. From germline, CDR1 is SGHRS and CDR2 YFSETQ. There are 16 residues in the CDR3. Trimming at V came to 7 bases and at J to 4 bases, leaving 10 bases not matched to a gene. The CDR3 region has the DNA TGCGCCAGCCACGTAGGACTAGCGGGGGCAGGAGAGACCCAGTACTTC. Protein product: CASHVGLAGAGETQYF.

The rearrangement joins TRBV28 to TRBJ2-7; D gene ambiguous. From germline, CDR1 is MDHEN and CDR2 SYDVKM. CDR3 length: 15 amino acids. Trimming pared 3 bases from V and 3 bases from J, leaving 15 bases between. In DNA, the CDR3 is TGTGCCAGCAGTTTTTTGTCCACCCTAAACTACGAGCAGTACTTC. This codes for CASSFLSTLNYEQYF.

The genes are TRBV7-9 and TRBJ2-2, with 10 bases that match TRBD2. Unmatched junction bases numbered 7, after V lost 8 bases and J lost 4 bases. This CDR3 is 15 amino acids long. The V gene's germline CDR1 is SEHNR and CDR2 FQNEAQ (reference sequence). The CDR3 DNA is TGTGCCAGCCTCGGGCTAGCGGGAGCCACCGGGGAGCTGTTTTTT. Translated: CASLGLAGATGELFF.

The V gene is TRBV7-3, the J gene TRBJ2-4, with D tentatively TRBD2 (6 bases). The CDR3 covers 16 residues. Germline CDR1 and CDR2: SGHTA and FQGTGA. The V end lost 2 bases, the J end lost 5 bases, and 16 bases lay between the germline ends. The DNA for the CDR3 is TGTGCCAGCAGCTTAGGGTTCGGCGGGACCCAAAACATTCAGTACTTC. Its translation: CASSLGFGGTQNIQYF.

CDR3 sequence reads: CASKPGLVNEQFF. For the CDR3, the DNA is TGTGCCAGCAAACCGGGACTGGTGAATGAGCAGTTCTTC. This rearrangement joins TRBV5-6 to TRBJ2-1; TRBD2 is a possible D gene (6 bases). The CDR3 has 13 amino acids. Trimming removed 6 bases at V and 7 bases at J, with 14 bases between. Germline-derived CDR1 and CDR2 are SGHDT and YYEEEE.

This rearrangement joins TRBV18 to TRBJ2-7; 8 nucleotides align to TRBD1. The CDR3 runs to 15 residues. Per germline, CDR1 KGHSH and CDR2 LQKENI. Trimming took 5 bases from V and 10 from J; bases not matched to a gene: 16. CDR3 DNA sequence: TGTGCCAGCTCAAACGGACCCCCGGGACAGGTAGACCAGTACTTC. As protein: CASSNGPPGQVDQYF. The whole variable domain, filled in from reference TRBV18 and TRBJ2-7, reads NAGVMQNPRHLVRRRGQEARLRCSPMKGHSHVYWYRQLPEEGLKFMVYLQKENIIDESGMPKERFSAEFPKEGPSILRIQQVVRGDSAAYFCASSNGPPGQVDQYFGPGTRLTVT.

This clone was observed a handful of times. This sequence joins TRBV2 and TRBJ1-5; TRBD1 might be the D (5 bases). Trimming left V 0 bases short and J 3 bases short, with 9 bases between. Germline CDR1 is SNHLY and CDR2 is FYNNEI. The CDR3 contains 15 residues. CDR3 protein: CASSEAQGYNQPQHF. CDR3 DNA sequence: TGTGCCAGCAGTGAAGCGCAGGGCTACAATCAGCCCCAGCATTTT.

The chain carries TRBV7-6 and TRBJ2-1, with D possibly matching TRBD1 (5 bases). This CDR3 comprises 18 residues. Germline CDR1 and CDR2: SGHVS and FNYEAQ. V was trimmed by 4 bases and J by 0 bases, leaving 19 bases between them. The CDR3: CASSSPSVGPRSYNEQFF. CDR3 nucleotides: TGTGCCAGCAGCTCACCATCCGTGGGGCCCCGCTCCTACAATGAGCAGTTCTTC.

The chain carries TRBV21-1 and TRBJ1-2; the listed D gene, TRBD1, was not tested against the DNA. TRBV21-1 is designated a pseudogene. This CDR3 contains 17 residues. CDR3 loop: CASSNRTGEIRNYGYTF. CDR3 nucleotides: TGTGCCAGCAGCAACCGGACAGGGGAAATTAGGAACTATGGCTACACCTTC.

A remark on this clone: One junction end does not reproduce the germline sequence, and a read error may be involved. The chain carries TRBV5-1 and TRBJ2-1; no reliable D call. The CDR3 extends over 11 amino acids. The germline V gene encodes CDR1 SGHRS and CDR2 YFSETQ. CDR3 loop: CASSLYNEQFF. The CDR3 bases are TGCGCCAGCAGCCTGTACAATGAACAGTTCTTC.

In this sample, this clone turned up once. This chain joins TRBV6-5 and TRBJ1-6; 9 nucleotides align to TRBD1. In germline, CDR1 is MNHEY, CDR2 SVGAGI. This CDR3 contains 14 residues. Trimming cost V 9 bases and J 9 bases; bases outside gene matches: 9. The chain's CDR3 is CASHPRQGGSPLHF. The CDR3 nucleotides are TGTGCCAGTCATCCTCGACAGGGGGGTTCACCCCTCCACTTT.

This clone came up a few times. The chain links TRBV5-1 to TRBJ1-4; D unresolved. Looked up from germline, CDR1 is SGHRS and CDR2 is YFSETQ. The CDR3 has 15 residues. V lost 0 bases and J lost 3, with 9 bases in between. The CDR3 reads CASSLEWSSNEKLFF. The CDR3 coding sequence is TGCGCCAGCAGCTTGGAATGGAGCTCTAATGAAAAACTGTTTTTT.

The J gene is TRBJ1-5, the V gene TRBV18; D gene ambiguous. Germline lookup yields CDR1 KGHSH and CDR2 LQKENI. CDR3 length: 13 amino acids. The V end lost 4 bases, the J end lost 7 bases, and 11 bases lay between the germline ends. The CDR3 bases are TGTGCCAGCTCACTTCAAAGGGAGCAGCCCCAGCATTTT. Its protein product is CASSLQREQPQHF.

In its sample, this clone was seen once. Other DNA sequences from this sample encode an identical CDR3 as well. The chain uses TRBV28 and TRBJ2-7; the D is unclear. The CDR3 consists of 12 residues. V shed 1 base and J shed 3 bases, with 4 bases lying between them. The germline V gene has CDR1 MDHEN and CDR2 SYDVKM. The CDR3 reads CASSLYSYEQYF. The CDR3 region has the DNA TGTGCCAGCAGTTTATACAGCTACGAGCAGTACTTC.

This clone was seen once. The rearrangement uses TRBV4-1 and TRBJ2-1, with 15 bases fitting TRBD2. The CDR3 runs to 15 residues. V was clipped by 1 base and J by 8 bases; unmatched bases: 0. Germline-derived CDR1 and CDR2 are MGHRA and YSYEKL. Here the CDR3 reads CASSQGTSGGDEQFF. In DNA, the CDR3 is TGCGCCAGCAGCCAAGGGACTAGCGGGGGGGATGAGCAGTTCTTC.

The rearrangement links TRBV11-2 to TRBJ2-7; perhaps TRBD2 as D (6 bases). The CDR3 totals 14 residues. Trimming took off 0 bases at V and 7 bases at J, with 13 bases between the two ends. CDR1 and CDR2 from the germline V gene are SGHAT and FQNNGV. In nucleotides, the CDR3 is TGTGCCAGCAGCTTAGATACGGGAGTGGGGGAGCAGTACTTC. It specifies CASSLDTGVGEQYF.

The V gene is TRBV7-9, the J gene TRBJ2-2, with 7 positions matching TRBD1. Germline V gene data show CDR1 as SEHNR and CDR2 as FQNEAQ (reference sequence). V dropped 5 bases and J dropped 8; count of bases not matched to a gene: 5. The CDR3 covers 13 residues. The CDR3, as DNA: TGTGCCAGCAGCCCTACAGGGGTGGGGGAGCTGTTTTTT. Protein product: CASSPTGVGELFF.

The CDR3 DNA sequence: TGCGCCAGCAGCCCCTCTGCAGCCTATCAGGGAGATACGCAGTATTTT. Amino acid sequence: CASSPSAAYQGDTQYF. The V and J genes are TRBV5-1 and TRBJ2-3; D perhaps matches TRBD1 (5 bases). Germline assignment: CDR1 SGHRS and CDR2 YFSETQ. V was clipped by 4 bases and J by 5 bases, with 20 bases between them. There are 16 residues in the CDR3. Full variable domain (missing parts from reference TRBV5-1 and TRBJ2-3): KAGVTQTPRYLIKTRGQQVTLSCSPISGHRSVSWYQQTPGQGLQFLFEYFSETQRNKGNFPGRFSGRQFSNSRSEMNVSTLELGDSALYLCASSPSAAYQGDTQYFGPGTRLTVL.

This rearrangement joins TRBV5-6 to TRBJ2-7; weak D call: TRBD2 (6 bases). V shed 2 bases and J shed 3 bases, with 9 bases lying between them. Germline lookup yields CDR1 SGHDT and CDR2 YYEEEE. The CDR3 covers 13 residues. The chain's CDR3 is CASSFGTYYEQYF. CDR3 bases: TGTGCCAGCAGCTTCGGGACTTACTACGAGCAGTACTTC.

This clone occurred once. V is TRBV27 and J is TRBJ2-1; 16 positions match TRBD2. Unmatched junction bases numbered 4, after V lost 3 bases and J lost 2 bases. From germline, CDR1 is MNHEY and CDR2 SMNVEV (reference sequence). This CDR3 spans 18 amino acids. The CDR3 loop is CASSLGLAGGYPYNEQFF. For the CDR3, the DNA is TGTGCCAGCAGTTTGGGACTAGCGGGAGGGTATCCCTACAATGAGCAGTTCTTC.

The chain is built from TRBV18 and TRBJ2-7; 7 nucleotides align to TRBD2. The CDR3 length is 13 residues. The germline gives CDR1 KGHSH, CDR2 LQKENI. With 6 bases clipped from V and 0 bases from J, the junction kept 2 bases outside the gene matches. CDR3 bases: TGTGCCAGCTCGGGGACTAACTCCTACGAGCAGTACTTC. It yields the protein CASSGTNSYEQYF. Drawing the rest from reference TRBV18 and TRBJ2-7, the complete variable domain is NAGVMQNPRHLVRRRGQEARLRCSPMKGHSHVYWYRQLPEEGLKFMVYLQKENIIDESGMPKERFSAEFPKEGPSILRIQQVVRGDSAAYFCASSGTNSYEQYFGPGTRLTVT.

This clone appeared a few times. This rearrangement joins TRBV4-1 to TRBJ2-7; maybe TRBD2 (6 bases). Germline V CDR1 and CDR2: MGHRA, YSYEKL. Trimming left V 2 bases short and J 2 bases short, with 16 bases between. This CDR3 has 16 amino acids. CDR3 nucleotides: TGCGCCAGCAGCCAATACTCTAGCGTGCCCCCCTACGAGCAGTACTTC. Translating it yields CASSQYSSVPPYEQYF.

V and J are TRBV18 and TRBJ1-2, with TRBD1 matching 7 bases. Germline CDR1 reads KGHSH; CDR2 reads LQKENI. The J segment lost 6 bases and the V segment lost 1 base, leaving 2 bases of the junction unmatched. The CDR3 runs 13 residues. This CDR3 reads CASSPRTGDGYTF. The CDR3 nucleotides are TGTGCCAGCTCACCACGGACAGGCGATGGCTACACCTTC.